The entry below describes one TCR beta chain. Its antigen is undetermined. The sample belongs to a study of beta chain features in type 1 diabetes. Germline V gives CDR1 KGHSH, CDR2 LQKENI. CDR3 length: 18 residues. Between the trimmed V and J ends, which lost 1 base and 3 bases, there was a span of 19 bases. Study-wide points: TCRB CDR3 length was moderately but significantly reduced in all four CD4+ subsets of Type 1 diabetes patients. High TCR expression in some cells could lead to their over-representation in cDNA sequencing.

Reverse transcribing all isolated RNA meant expressed TCRB transcripts were sequenced. Only in-frame clones appear in the TCRdb table, and some are missing; sequencing was by immunoSEQ multiplex PCR. The sample includes roughly 700,000 clones, roughly 12% seen only once; the top ten take approximately 0.022%. The chain is built from TRBV18 and TRBJ2-4; D gene ambiguous. The material sequenced was naive CD4+ T cells from blood. This sequence was found in a man aged 18 to 29 with type 1 diabetes. DNA of the CDR3: TGTGCCAGCTCACCACTTAACAACCACGACACCGGCAAAAACATTCAGTACTTC. It is translated as CASSPLNNHDTGKNIQYF.